Listed below are T cell receptor beta chains from one sample, sequenced in a study of Ad26.COV2.S vaccination and SARS-CoV-2 variants. Using immunoSEQ multiplex PCR, the repertoire was profiled, and TCRdb retains in-frame clones only, with some absent. This sample has approximately 350,000 clones, with roughly four fifths found just once. This specimen consisted of peripheral blood, obtained in a trial of Ad26.COV2.S vaccine versus placebo. Every receptor here comes from a person between 18 and 65 years old who received the Ad26.COV2.S COVID-19 vaccine or a placebo. Each CDR3 is given with its conserved first and last residue. The D gene is left open where the match is weak. Clone size is shown for a subset of rows, as once, few, many or a class of expanded clone.

clone_size d_call cdr3_length j_call v_call cdr3_aa cdr3_nt
once - 20 TRBJ2-3 TRBV7-3 CASSSSLFRGQGKGTDTQYF TGTGCCAGCAGCTCCTCCCTTTTCCGGGGGCAAGGCAAGGGGACAGATACGCAGTATTTT
- TRBD2 13 TRBJ2-5 TRBV4-1 CASSRREEETQYF TGCGCCAGCAGTAGGCGGGAGGAGGAGACCCAGTACTTC
- - 12 TRBJ2-7 TRBV19 CASSMGYYEQYF TGTGCCAGTAGTATGGGGTACTACGAGCAGTACTTC
- TRBD1 13 TRBJ2-7 TRBV4-3 CASSRDRGYEQYF TGCGCCAGCAGCCGGGACAGGGGGTACGAGCAGTACTTC
once TRBD2 14 TRBJ2-1 TRBV10-2 CASRLAGVYNEQFF TGCGCCAGCAGGCTAGCGGGGGTATACAATGAGCAGTTCTTC
- TRBD1 14 TRBJ2-3 TRBV7-2 CASSAAPQGDTQYF TGTGCCAGCAGCGCAGCACCACAGGGGGATACGCAGTATTTT
- - 13 TRBJ2-7 TRBV28 CASSLGQAPEQYF TGTGCCAGCAGTTTAGGGCAAGCCCCCGAGCAGTACTTC
once - 12 TRBJ1-5 TRBV19 CASSMGSSPQHF TGTGCCAGTAGTATGGGGTCCTCGCCCCAGCATTTT
- - 15 TRBJ1-2 TRBV21-1 CASSQTSQGREGYTF TGTGCCAGCAGCCAGACGTCACAGGGAAGAGAGGGCTACACCTTC
- TRBD1 13 TRBJ1-1 TRBV2 CAGTQGAGTEAFF TGTGCCGGGACACAGGGGGCTGGGACTGAAGCTTTCTTT
- - 13 TRBJ1-1 TRBV29-1 CSVEMSVNTEAFF TGCAGCGTTGAAATGTCGGTTAACACTGAAGCTTTCTTT
- - 14 TRBJ1-2 TRBV19 CASKRKTVNYGYTF TGTGCCAGTAAGCGTAAGACGGTTAACTATGGCTACACCTTC
- - 13 TRBJ2-5 TRBV5-4 CASSLVGQETQYF TGTGCCAGCAGCTTGGTCGGTCAAGAGACCCAGTACTTC
once TRBD2 12 TRBJ2-5 TRBV27 CASKGGRETQYF TGTGCCAGCAAGGGAGGGCGTGAGACCCAGTACTTC
- TRBD2 13 TRBJ2-7 TRBV5-4 CASSSGLMYEQYF TGTGCCAGCAGTTCGGGACTAATGTACGAGCAGTACTTC
- - 15 TRBJ1-2 TRBV5-5 CASSFWTESRGGYTF TGTGCCAGCAGCTTCTGGACAGAATCGAGGGGAGGCTACACCTTC
once - 13 TRBJ2-6 TRBV6-1 CASSENRFNVLTF TGTGCCAGCAGTGAGAACAGATTCAACGTCCTGACTTTC
once - 15 TRBJ2-3 TRBV7-3 CASSLWASGTDTQYF TGTGCCAGCAGCTTATGGGCTAGCGGCACAGATACGCAGTATTTT
- - 15 TRBJ2-7 TRBV7-2 CASSPPGSLGYEQYF TGTGCCAGCAGCCCGCCGGGATCCCTAGGGTACGAGCAGTACTTC
- - 15 TRBJ2-5 TRBV5-1 CASSYTREIQETQYF TGCGCCAGCAGCTACACGAGGGAGATTCAAGAGACCCAGTACTTC
- TRBD2 18 TRBJ2-3 TRBV7-9 CASSLDSLAGPNRGTQYF TGTGCCAGCAGCTTAGATTCCCTAGCGGGACCTAATCGAGGTACGCAGTATTTT
- - 16 TRBJ1-5 TRBV15 CATSRGWGNALRPQHF TGTGCCACCAGCAGAGGGTGGGGTAACGCACTAAGGCCCCAGCATTTT
once - 15 TRBJ1-1 TRBV18 CASSPIGGPNTEAFF TGTGCCAGCTCACCAATCGGGGGGCCGAACACTGAAGCTTTCTTT
- TRBD1 14 TRBJ2-1 TRBV19 CASIKGATYNEQFF TGTGCCAGTATAAAGGGGGCCACCTACAATGAGCAGTTCTTC
once TRBD2 13 TRBJ2-2 TRBV6-5 CAGQAGGLGELFF TGTGCCGGACAAGCGGGGGGGCTCGGGGAGCTGTTTTTT
- - 13 TRBJ2-7 TRBV5-6 CASSPGFGNEQYF TGTGCCAGCAGCCCAGGTTTCGGGAACGAGCAGTACTTC
- TRBD1 14 TRBJ2-1 TRBV7-9 CASSTGQGFYEQFF TGTGCCAGCAGCACAGGACAGGGATTCTATGAGCAGTTCTTC
- TRBD2 15 TRBJ2-5 TRBV15 CATSREASGGRTQYF TGTGCCACCAGCAGAGAGGCTAGCGGGGGTCGGACCCAGTACTTC
- - 11 TRBJ1-1 TRBV12-3/TRBV12-4 CASSLMNEAFF TGTGCCAGCAGTTTAATGAATGAAGCTTTCTTT
- - 14 TRBJ1-1 TRBV7-3 CASSFGNKGTEAFF TGTGCCAGCAGCTTCGGTAACAAGGGCACTGAAGCTTTCTTT
- TRBD2 14 TRBJ2-1 TRBV30 CAWRRTAGANEQFF TGTGCCTGGAGACGGACGGCGGGAGCAAATGAGCAGTTCTTC
- TRBD2 15 TRBJ2-1 TRBV9 CASSGLSGFYNEQFF TGTGCCAGCAGTGGCCTTAGCGGGTTCTACAATGAGCAGTTCTTC
few - 14 TRBJ1-4 TRBV19 CASTAGWANEKLFF TGTGCCAGTACTGCGGGTTGGGCTAATGAAAAACTGTTTTTT
- - 17 TRBJ1-5 TRBV12-5 CASGLVRGSSSNQPQHF TGTGCTAGTGGTTTGGTACGAGGCAGCTCCAGCAATCAGCCCCAGCATTTT
- TRBD1 12 TRBJ2-3 TRBV7-6 CASSFIDRGLEF TGTGCCAGCAGCTTCATCGACAGGGGATTAGAATTT
- - 14 TRBJ1-2 TRBV10-2 CASSESRGIYGYTF TGCGCCAGCAGTGAGTCGAGAGGTATCTATGGCTACACCTTC
- - 16 TRBJ2-1 TRBV7-2 CASSLIGASSYNEQFF TGTGCCAGCAGCTTAATCGGCGCGAGCTCCTACAATGAGCAGTTCTTC
- - 12 TRBJ1-2 TRBV30 CAFLQGIYGYTF TGTGCCTTCCTCCAGGGGATCTATGGCTACACCTTC
- - 16 TRBJ1-2 TRBV30 CAWRGAGRANNYGYTF TGTGCCTGGAGGGGGGCGGGCAGGGCCAATAACTATGGCTACACCTTC
- - 16 TRBJ2-7 TRBV11-1 CASSDPGTRTANEQYF TGTGCCAGCAGCGACCCGGGCACCAGGACGGCCAACGAGCAGTACTTC
- - 11 TRBJ1-2 TRBV19 CASKGNYGYTF TGTGCCAGTAAGGGTAACTATGGCTACACCTTC
few - 14 TRBJ1-2 TRBV6-5 CASSYSLGSYGYTF TGTGCCAGCAGTTACTCCCTGGGAAGCTATGGCTACACCTTC
- TRBD1 14 TRBJ1-1 TRBV7-3 CASSITGGSTEAFF TGTGCCAGCAGCATCACAGGGGGCAGCACTGAAGCTTTCTTT
- - 13 TRBJ1-1 TRBV5-4 CASSSLGGTEAFF TGTGCCAGCAGCTCCCTGGGGGGCACTGAAGCTTTCTTT
- TRBD1 13 TRBJ2-7 TRBV29-1 CSASRGQAYEQYF TGCAGCGCGTCCAGGGGGCAGGCCTACGAGCAGTACTTC
- - 14 TRBJ1-2 TRBV5-6 CASSWTGNNYGYTF TGTGCCAGCAGCTGGACGGGGAATAACTATGGCTACACCTTC
- - 14 TRBJ2-7 TRBV9 CASTVGTLPYEQYF TGTGCCAGCACCGTGGGGACCCTCCCCTACGAGCAGTACTTC
- TRBD2 14 TRBJ2-1 TRBV29-1 CSVNSGTSGNEQFF TGCAGCGTCAACTCCGGGACTAGCGGAAATGAGCAGTTCTTC
once - 13 TRBJ1-6 TRBV12-3/TRBV12-4 CASRARAGSPLHF TGTGCCAGCAGAGCGAGAGCGGGTTCACCCCTCCACTTT
- TRBD1 13 TRBJ1-6 TRBV27 CASSPGQALPLHF TGTGCCAGCAGTCCGGGACAGGCATTACCCCTCCACTTT
- - 12 TRBJ2-1 TRBV6-6 CASSDRGNEQFF TGTGCCAGCAGCGACCGGGGGAATGAGCAGTTCTTC
many - 15 TRBJ2-7 TRBV6-6 CASARGGGGSYEQYF TGTGCCAGCGCCCGCGGGGGCGGGGGCTCCTACGAGCAGTACTTC
once TRBD2 15 TRBJ2-3 TRBV29-1 CSVLAGWGGSDTQYF TGCAGCGTACTAGCGGGATGGGGCGGGTCAGATACGCAGTATTTT
once - 12 TRBJ1-3 TRBV6-5 CASVFSGNTIYF TGTGCCAGCGTATTTTCTGGAAACACCATATATTTT
- TRBD2 16 TRBJ2-1 TRBV5-1 CASSSQRTSGRNEQFF TGCGCCAGCAGCTCTCAACGGACTAGCGGGAGGAATGAGCAGTTCTTC
- - 16 TRBJ2-7 TRBV7-9 CASSPTRGGSAYEQYF TGTGCCAGCAGCCCGACTCGCGGGGGCTCAGCCTACGAGCAGTACTTC
few - 11 TRBJ2-1 TRBV20-1 CSAIFRNEQFF TGCAGTGCTATATTCCGGAACGAGCAGTTCTTC
- - 15 TRBJ2-2 TRBV7-7 CASSPEGRTTGELFF TGTGCCAGCAGCCCGGAGGGGCGAACCACCGGGGAGCTGTTTTTT
- - 13 TRBJ2-5 TRBV7-3 CASSLPGTETQYF TGTGCCAGCAGCTTACCAGGGACGGAGACCCAGTACTTC
few - 11 TRBJ1-4 TRBV3-1/TRBV3-2 CASSQSEKLFF TGTGCCAGCAGCCAATCCGAAAAACTGTTTTTT